These T cell receptor beta chains were read from a single sample in a study of identical twins' blood T cells. TCRdb fed the 5' RACE reads into MiXCR, producing one record per CDR3 protein. This sample yields 300,000 to 450,000 distinct CDR3 sequences, of which about 28% are seen a single time; about 6% belongs to the top ten. Sequenced input: PBMCs. The source of these receptors is a woman between 18 and 50 years old in good health. Both conserved end residues are part of each CDR3. Rows give clone size only sometimes, using once, few, many, or a class for an expanded clone.

V	size	J	CDR3
TRBV5-1	once	TRBJ1-1	CASSDAGTDTEAFF
TRBV20-1	NA	TRBJ1-2	CSARTRTLYTF
TRBV7-8	NA	TRBJ1-4	CASSLLRRQVNEKLFF
TRBV20-1	NA	TRBJ1-5	CSARNTWIRADQPQHF
TRBV13	NA	TRBJ2-7	CASSPDRYYEQYF
TRBV12-3/TRBV12-4	NA	TRBJ1-2	CASTRRTRENGYTF
TRBV10-3	NA	TRBJ1-2	CAITSVYGYTF
TRBV20-1	NA	TRBJ1-3	CSAREINTIYF
TRBV3-1	NA	TRBJ1-1	CASSPRTEITEAFF
TRBV19	few	TRBJ2-3	CASSIRGEDTQYF
TRBV6-2/TRBV6-3	few	TRBJ1-1	CASQVRKGGTEAFF
TRBV20-1	once	TRBJ2-5	CSARGRFRLAGTFKAETQYF
TRBV11-2	many	TRBJ2-3	CASSLESREGAADTQYF
TRBV19	NA	TRBJ1-2	CASSRTEYYGYTF
TRBV9	few	TRBJ1-3	CASSISGTLGNTIYF
TRBV12-3/TRBV12-4	many	TRBJ1-5	CASTRGLNQPQHF
TRBV6-2/TRBV6-3	few	TRBJ2-3	CASTNFGDTQYF
TRBV7-3	NA	TRBJ2-3	CASSLTLTGLDTQYF
TRBV29-1	NA	TRBJ1-2	CSVEHEWDYGYTF
TRBV9	NA	TRBJ2-2	CASSLQGWAGELFF
TRBV29-1	few	TRBJ2-5	CSVVDEAGTQYF
TRBV20-1	NA	TRBJ2-3	CSAPPVASNAKQYF
TRBV12-5	NA	TRBJ1-5	CASRLVGLYSNQPQHF
TRBV29-1	few	TRBJ1-1	CSGGGLNTEAFF
TRBV5-6	NA	TRBJ1-1	CASSLVLGEEAFF
TRBV5-1	NA	TRBJ2-2	CASSFDGTYTGELFF
TRBV4-3	few	TRBJ2-2	CASSQDERELNWDTGELFF
TRBV20-1	NA	TRBJ1-1	CSASGTGGAVTEAFF
TRBV5-1	NA	TRBJ1-2	CASSLGTGVPPYGYTF
TRBV3-1	NA	TRBJ1-4	CASSRWDGPNEKLFF
TRBV7-2	few	TRBJ1-2	CASSLAWGNYGYTF
TRBV6-2/TRBV6-3	few	TRBJ2-7	CASSYWLGGDSYEQYF
TRBV6-6	few	TRBJ1-6	CASSYDRVNSPLHF
TRBV5-6	NA	TRBJ1-6	CASSLSGANSPLHF
TRBV2	NA	TRBJ1-2	CASSQTRDYGYTF
TRBV29-1	NA	TRBJ1-1	CSAPGQGLPNTEAFF
TRBV20-1	NA	TRBJ2-1	CSASRLGQGLVGNEQFF
TRBV29-1	many	TRBJ1-1	CSVESNTEAFF
TRBV20-1	NA	TRBJ2-3	CSARASTDTQCF
TRBV29-1	NA	TRBJ2-5	CSVYRETQYF
TRBV2	NA	TRBJ1-5	CASSDDRDSNQPQHF
TRBV7-9	few	TRBJ2-3	CASSLELTDTQYF
TRBV14	few	TRBJ2-7	CASSQEGERVVYEQYF
TRBV18	few	TRBJ2-2	CASSPRTENTGELFF
TRBV9	few	TRBJ2-3	CASSVVGTDTQYF
TRBV27	few	TRBJ1-2	CASSFVGGTAAGGYTF
TRBV6-5	NA	TRBJ1-1	CASSYFTGGNTEAFF
TRBV7-2	NA	TRBJ2-5	CASSLMRLSETQYF
TRBV20-1	NA	TRBJ1-5	CSARDRRQGAYQPQHF
TRBV19	NA	TRBJ1-1	CASSFGDREATFF
TRBV5-5	few	TRBJ1-4	CASSRPGQGISNEKLFF
TRBV11-2	NA	TRBJ1-6	CASSLEKIHNSPLHF
TRBV29-1	few	TRBJ2-2	CSACLQENTGELFF
TRBV20-1	few	TRBJ2-5	CSGRLAGGLETQYF
TRBV7-2	NA	TRBJ2-7	CASSLSWGGYEQYF